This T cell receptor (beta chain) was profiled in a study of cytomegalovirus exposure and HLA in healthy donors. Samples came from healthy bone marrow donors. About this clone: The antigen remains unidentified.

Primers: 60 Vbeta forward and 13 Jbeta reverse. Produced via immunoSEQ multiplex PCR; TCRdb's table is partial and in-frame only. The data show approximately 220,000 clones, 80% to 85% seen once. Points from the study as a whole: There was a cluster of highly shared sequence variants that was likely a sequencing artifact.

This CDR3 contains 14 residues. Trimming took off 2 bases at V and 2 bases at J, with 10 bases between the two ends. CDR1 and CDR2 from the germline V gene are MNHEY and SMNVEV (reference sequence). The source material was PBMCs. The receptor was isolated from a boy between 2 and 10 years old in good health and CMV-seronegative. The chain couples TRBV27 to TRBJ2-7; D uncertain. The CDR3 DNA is TGTGCCAGCAGTTTAGGCCTGCCACCCTACGAGCAGTACTTC. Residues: CASSLGLPPYEQYF.